This passage covers 9 T cell receptor beta chains from one sample sequenced in a study of cytotoxic CD8 clonotypes in ibrutinib-treated CLL. This table comes from immunoSEQ multiplex PCR, and its TCRdb copy is limited to in-frame clones, with some not included. Of almost 250,000 clones in the sample, 60% to 75% were seen once. The material was PBMCs, obtained after 24 months of ibrutinib treatment. Receptors originate from a human donor with chronic lymphocytic leukemia.

This clone showed up just once. V and J are TRBV7-3 and TRBJ2-1, with 11 positions matching TRBD2. The length of the CDR3 is 15 residues. Trimming removed 5 bases from V and 6 bases from J; junction bases left unmatched: 6. In germline, CDR1 is SGHTA, CDR2 FQGTGA. This CDR3 is CASSPTSGAVNEQFF. For the CDR3, the DNA is TGTGCCAGCAGCCCGACTAGCGGGGCGGTCAATGAGCAGTTCTTC.

The genes are TRBV9 and TRBJ2-3, with 10 bases aligning to TRBD2. Losses at the gene ends were 1 base for V and 2 bases for J; bases not matched to a gene: 4. The germline V gene encodes CDR1 SGDLS and CDR2 YYNGEE. CDR3 size: 16 residues. CDR3 in amino acids: CASSVKLAGITDTQYF. CDR3 nucleotides: TGTGCCAGCAGCGTAAAACTAGCGGGGATCACAGATACGCAGTATTTT.

The chain links TRBV4-2 to TRBJ2-5; 8 nucleotides match TRBD2. This CDR3 comprises 15 residues. Germline CDR1 is LGHNA and CDR2 is YNFKEQ. Losses at the gene ends were 1 base for V and 2 bases for J; bases not matched to a gene: 3. CDR3 loop: CASSQALAVQETQYF. In nucleotides, the CDR3 is TGTGCCAGCAGCCAAGCACTAGCGGTACAAGAGACCCAGTACTTC.

The chain is built from TRBV9 and TRBJ1-4; TRBD1 might be the D (5 bases). The V and J ends lost 4 bases and 5 bases respectively, with 21 bases between them. Germline V gene data show CDR1 as SGDLS and CDR2 as YYNGEE. This CDR3 contains 17 residues. This CDR3 reads CASSPGPEGIVNEKLFF. CDR3 bases: TGTGCCAGCAGCCCCGGGCCAGAGGGGATCGTCAATGAAAAACTGTTTTTT. The variable domain in full, with the rest retrieved from reference TRBV9 and TRBJ1-4, is DSGVTQTPKHLITATGQRVTLRCSPRSGDLSVYWYQQSLDQGLQFLIQYYNGEERAKGNILERFSAQQFPDLHSELNLSSLELGDSALYFCASSPGPEGIVNEKLFFGSGTQLSVL.

This chain links TRBV11-3 with TRBJ2-3, with TRBD2 identical over 9 bases. V lost 8 bases and J lost 8; bases outside the gene matches: 8. The CDR3 spans 13 residues. The germline CDR1 and CDR2 sequences are SGHNT and YENEEA. The CDR3 reads CASSGGGGGTQYF. The CDR3 nucleotides read TGTGCCAGCTCGGGCGGCGGGGGGGGTACGCAGTATTTT.

The chain uses TRBV27 and TRBJ1-5; D is uncertain. Germline lookup yields CDR1 MNHEY and CDR2 SMNVEV (reference sequence). The CDR3 covers 13 residues. V shed 2 bases and J shed 6 bases, with 8 bases lying between them. CDR3 loop: CASSLGSGQPQHF. The DNA for the CDR3 is TGTGCCAGCAGTTTAGGGTCGGGTCAGCCCCAGCATTTT.

The rearrangement joins TRBV6-5 to TRBJ1-5, with 8 bases fitting TRBD1. This CDR3 spans 14 amino acids. V dropped 6 bases and J dropped 7; count of bases not matched to a gene: 8. The germline V gene has CDR1 MNHEY and CDR2 SVGAGI. DNA for the CDR3: TGTGCCAGCAGGTTAGGACAGGGACCCCAGCCCCAGCATTTT. Translation gives CASRLGQGPQPQHF.

This clone was counted once. This chain connects TRBV19 to TRBJ2-3; 8 bases map to TRBD2. Germline lookup yields CDR1 LNHDA and CDR2 SQIVND (reference sequence). This CDR3 is built from 16 residues. With V trimmed by 1 base and J by 5 bases, 8 bases remained unmatched. As DNA, the CDR3 is TGTGCCAGTAGTATAGCCGGAACTAGCGGCGGAGATACGCAGTATTTT. Amino acid sequence: CASSIAGTSGGDTQYF.

CDR3: CASSPRDSPSYEQYF. CDR3 DNA: TGTGCCAGCAGCCCCCGGGACTCCCCCTCCTACGAGCAGTACTTC. The genes are TRBV9 and TRBJ2-7; weak D call: TRBD2 (6 bases). Trimming removed 4 bases from V and 0 bases from J, with 14 bases in between. There are 15 residues in the CDR3. Looked up from germline, CDR1 is SGDLS and CDR2 is YYNGEE.